The clone carrying this TCR beta chain occurred once. The data derive from a study of blood T cell repertoires in COVID-19. About the research overall: Sites across the United States, Italy and Spain contributed samples from acute and convalescent COVID-19.

The method was immunoSEQ multiplex PCR; TCRdb's version includes in-frame clones alone and lacks a portion of them. The repertoire holds around 370,000 clones, around 87% seen once, with about 6% in the top ten. The germline gives CDR1 MDHEN, CDR2 SYDVKM. Trimming left V 3 bases short and J 2 bases short, with 10 bases between. The CDR3 consists of 14 residues. The V gene is TRBV28, the J gene TRBJ1-1; possible D gene TRBD1, 5 bases. The receptor's source is a woman aged 45-60 years with COVID-19, enrolled during active disease. The specimen sequenced was peripheral blood. The CDR3 coding sequence is TGTGCCAGCAGTTTCGGGGGAGCAAACACTGAAGCTTTCTTT. Translating it yields CASSFGGANTEAFF.